A selection of T cell receptor beta chains follows, all from one sample in a study of Graves' ophthalmopathy and Graves' hyperthyroidism. MiXCR was run by TCRdb on the multiplex PCR reads, yielding one entry per CDR3 protein. The top ten clones hold over 3.5% of a sample with about 500,000 distinct CDR3 sequences, 35% to 40% of them seen once. The sequenced sample was peripheral blood or thyroid tissue (not recorded which). The receptor source for this set is an adult man with Graves' hyperthyroidism. Both conserved end residues are part of each CDR3. Fields, in order: CDR3 DNA, CDR3 protein, clone size, V gene, D gene, J gene. A D gene is named only where the DNA matches it firmly. Rows may omit the clone size; those that give it use once, few, many or a size class.

CDR3nt: TGTGCCAGCAGCTTATTCCACAGGGACCCCTCCAGGACCTTC
CDR3aa: CASSLFHRDPSRTF
abundance: -
v_gene: TRBV7-2
d_gene: -
j_gene: TRBJ1-2

CDR3nt: TGTGCCAGAAACAGGGAGGACTATGGCTACACCTTC
CDR3aa: CARNREDYGYTF
abundance: many
v_gene: TRBV2
d_gene: -
j_gene: TRBJ1-2

CDR3nt: TGTGCCAGCAGCCTACCGACAGGGGGCGGCGGCTACGAGCAGTACTTC
CDR3aa: CASSLPTGGGGYEQYF
abundance: many
v_gene: TRBV5-6
d_gene: TRBD1
j_gene: TRBJ2-7

CDR3nt: TGTGCCAGCAGTGACCGGGACAGGGCTAGCACCGGGGAGCTGTTTTTT
CDR3aa: CASSDRDRASTGELFF
abundance: -
v_gene: TRBV7-2
d_gene: TRBD1
j_gene: TRBJ2-2

CDR3nt: TGCAGTGCTAGAGATCCTTCCGGCGGCACAGATACGCAGTATTTT
CDR3aa: CSARDPSGGTDTQYF
abundance: many
v_gene: TRBV20-1
d_gene: -
j_gene: TRBJ2-3

CDR3nt: TGCAGCGTCGCGTTTGGGGGCGCGGTGAACGAGCAGTACTTC
CDR3aa: CSVAFGGAVNEQYF
abundance: -
v_gene: TRBV29-1
d_gene: -
j_gene: TRBJ2-7

CDR3nt: TGTGCCAGCAGCCTACGACAGGGGAGCAGGGAGACCCAGTACTTC
CDR3aa: CASSLRQGSRETQYF
abundance: -
v_gene: TRBV7-8
d_gene: TRBD1
j_gene: TRBJ2-5

CDR3nt: TGTGCCAGCAGTGCTCATGAGACGGGTAACTATGGCTACACCTTC
CDR3aa: CASSAHETGNYGYTF
abundance: many
v_gene: TRBV12-3/TRBV12-4
d_gene: -
j_gene: TRBJ1-2

CDR3nt: TGCGCCAGCAGCGTGGATTGGGGAAGCACTGAAGCTTTCTTT
CDR3aa: CASSVDWGSTEAFF
abundance: -
v_gene: TRBV5-1
d_gene: -
j_gene: TRBJ1-1

CDR3nt: TGTGCCACCAGCAGACTGGGGCTAAGGGAAAAACTGTTTTTT
CDR3aa: CATSRLGLREKLFF
abundance: many
v_gene: TRBV15
d_gene: -
j_gene: TRBJ1-4

CDR3nt: TGTGCCAGCAGCGACCAGCGGGGGGGCGAGACCCAGTACTTC
CDR3aa: CASSDQRGGETQYF
abundance: -
v_gene: TRBV7-2
d_gene: TRBD2
j_gene: TRBJ2-5

CDR3nt: TGCAGCGTTCAACCAGGGGGCGAAAGGGGCTACACCTTC
CDR3aa: CSVQPGGERGYTF
abundance: -
v_gene: TRBV29-1
d_gene: TRBD1
j_gene: TRBJ1-2

CDR3nt: TGCAGTGCCCCCGGGACTAGCGGGGGGGCCTTGGAGACCCAGTACTTC
CDR3aa: CSAPGTSGGALETQYF
abundance: many
v_gene: TRBV20-1
d_gene: TRBD2
j_gene: TRBJ2-5

CDR3nt: TGTGCCAGCAGTGGGACAGAAAGCTCCTACGAGCAGTACTTC
CDR3aa: CASSGTESSYEQYF
abundance: -
v_gene: TRBV2
d_gene: -
j_gene: TRBJ2-7

CDR3nt: TGCAGCGCCAAGCTTACAGGGAACACTGAAGCTTTCTTT
CDR3aa: CSAKLTGNTEAFF
abundance: many
v_gene: TRBV29-1
d_gene: -
j_gene: TRBJ1-1

CDR3nt: TGTGCCAGCAGCGCCCTGACCGGGACAGGGGGTGAAAAACTGTTTTTT
CDR3aa: CASSALTGTGGEKLFF
abundance: -
v_gene: TRBV9
d_gene: TRBD1
j_gene: TRBJ1-4

CDR3nt: TGTGCCAGCAGAACCGAAATTAGCAATCAGCCCCAGCATTTT
CDR3aa: CASRTEISNQPQHF
abundance: many
v_gene: TRBV6-6
d_gene: -
j_gene: TRBJ1-5

CDR3nt: TGTGCCATCAGTGAGGATCGCTACAATGAGCAGTTCTTC
CDR3aa: CAISEDRYNEQFF
abundance: -
v_gene: TRBV10-3
d_gene: -
j_gene: TRBJ2-1

CDR3nt: TGTGCCATCAGGGAGTCAGGGGGGACTGAAAAACTGTTTTTT
CDR3aa: CAIRESGGTEKLFF
abundance: -
v_gene: TRBV10-3
d_gene: TRBD1
j_gene: TRBJ1-4

CDR3nt: TGTGCCCCCCCCGAGCAAGAGACCCAGTACTTC
CDR3aa: CAPPEQETQYF
abundance: few
v_gene: TRBV12-3/TRBV12-4
d_gene: -
j_gene: TRBJ2-5

CDR3nt: TGTGCCAGCAGTATGGGTTGGGGGGTCACTGAAGCTTTCTTT
CDR3aa: CASSMGWGVTEAFF
abundance: -
v_gene: TRBV6-5
d_gene: -
j_gene: TRBJ1-1

CDR3nt: TGTGCCAGCAGCTTAGAGGCCGAGGCCTACTACGAGCAGTACTTC
CDR3aa: CASSLEAEAYYEQYF
abundance: -
v_gene: TRBV7-2
d_gene: -
j_gene: TRBJ2-7

CDR3nt: TGTGCCAGCAGCTTTCCGGGAGTAAGGGAGCAGTACTTC
CDR3aa: CASSFPGVREQYF
abundance: -
v_gene: TRBV7-3
d_gene: -
j_gene: TRBJ2-7

CDR3nt: TGTGCCAGCAGCCCGGGACAGCGGATTAACACCGGGGAGCTGTTTTTT
CDR3aa: CASSPGQRINTGELFF
abundance: many
v_gene: TRBV5-6
d_gene: TRBD1
j_gene: TRBJ2-2

CDR3nt: TGTGCCATCACAGACAGGGGCCTTGGCTACACCTTC
CDR3aa: CAITDRGLGYTF
abundance: -
v_gene: TRBV10-3
d_gene: TRBD1
j_gene: TRBJ1-2

CDR3nt: TGTGCCAGCATCCCGGGACAGGGGGCACAGAAAGAAGCTTTCTTT
CDR3aa: CASIPGQGAQKEAFF
abundance: -
v_gene: TRBV25-1
d_gene: TRBD1
j_gene: TRBJ1-1

CDR3nt: TGCGCCAGCAGTAATACAGGGGGGTATCAGCCCCAGCATTTT
CDR3aa: CASSNTGGYQPQHF
abundance: -
v_gene: TRBV10-1
d_gene: TRBD1
j_gene: TRBJ1-5

CDR3nt: TGCAGTGCCTGGACAGGGGGTACCTACGAGCAGTACTTC
CDR3aa: CSAWTGGTYEQYF
abundance: many
v_gene: TRBV20-1
d_gene: TRBD1
j_gene: TRBJ2-7